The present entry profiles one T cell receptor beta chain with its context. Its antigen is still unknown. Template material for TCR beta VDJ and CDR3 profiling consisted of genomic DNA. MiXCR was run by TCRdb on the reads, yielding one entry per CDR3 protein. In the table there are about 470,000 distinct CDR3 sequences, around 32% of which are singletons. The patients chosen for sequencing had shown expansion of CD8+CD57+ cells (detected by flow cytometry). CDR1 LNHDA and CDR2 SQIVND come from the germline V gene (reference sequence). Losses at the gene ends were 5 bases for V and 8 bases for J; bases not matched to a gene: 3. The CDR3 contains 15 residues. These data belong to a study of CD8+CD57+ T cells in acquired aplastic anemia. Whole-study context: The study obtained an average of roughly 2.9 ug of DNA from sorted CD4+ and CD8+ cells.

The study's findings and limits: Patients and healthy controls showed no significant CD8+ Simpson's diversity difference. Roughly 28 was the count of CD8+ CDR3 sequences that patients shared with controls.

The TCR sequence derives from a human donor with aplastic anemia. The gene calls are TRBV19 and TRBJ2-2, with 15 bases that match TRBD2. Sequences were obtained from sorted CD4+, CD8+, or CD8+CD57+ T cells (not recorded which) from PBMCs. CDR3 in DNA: TGTGCCAGTAGTCCGGGACTAGCGGGAGGAGGGGAGCTGTTTTTT. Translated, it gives CASSPGLAGGGELFF.